Following are 10 T cell receptor beta chains from one sample sequenced in a study of shared clonotypes between healthy human individuals. Generated by immunoSEQ multiplex PCR, the TCRdb table keeps only in-frame clones and is missing some. The sample has a few million clones; 90% to 95% are singletons. The sequencing sample was made of naive CD4+ T cells from PBMCs. Subset meaning: CD45RA+ positively selected. These receptors all stem from a young man in good health. Some clones in this sample may be carry-over from other donors' samples.

This chain links TRBV7-2 with TRBJ2-1; no firm D call. CDR3 length: 15 residues. V shed 1 base and J shed 4 bases, with 11 bases lying between them. Germline CDR1 and CDR2: SGHTA and FQGNSA. The CDR3 sequence is CASSLELAEYNEQFF. CDR3 sequence (DNA): TGTGCCAGCAGCTTAGAGTTAGCAGAATACAATGAGCAGTTCTTC.

This chain links TRBV6-1 with TRBJ2-7; possibly TRBD2 for D (6 bases). CDR1 is MNHNS and CDR2 is SASEGT in the germline V gene. The CDR3 covers 13 residues. V was clipped by 8 bases and J by 6 bases, with 17 bases between them. The CDR3 nucleotides are TGTGCCAGCGGTTCGGGACCCGGGGGCGAGCAGTACTTC. It translates to CASGSGPGGEQYF.

V and J are TRBV5-1 and TRBJ2-2; a possible D gene is TRBD2 (6 bases). Germline CDR1 is SGHRS and CDR2 is YFSETQ. The CDR3 is 14 residues long. The V gene lost 4 bases and the J gene lost 7 bases, with 14 bases spanning the gap. The CDR3: CASSPDGGNGELFF. The CDR3 nucleotides read TGCGCCAGCAGCCCGGACGGGGGTAACGGGGAGCTGTTTTTT.

The V gene is TRBV7-9, the J gene TRBJ1-2; D is unresolved. The CDR3 loop spans 12 amino acids. Trimming took off 3 bases at V and 6 bases at J, with 8 bases between the two ends. Germline CDR1 is SEHNR and CDR2 is FQNEAQ (reference sequence). The CDR3 sequence: CASSFTANGYTF. The CDR3 nucleotides read TGTGCCAGCAGCTTTACGGCGAATGGCTACACCTTC.

This clone showed up just once. This chain connects TRBV5-6 to TRBJ1-5, with 7 bases aligning to TRBD1. The junction had 4 bases not matched to a gene; V was cut back by 4 bases and J by 3 bases. Per the germline V gene, CDR1 is SGHDT and CDR2 is YYEEEE. The CDR3 has 14 amino acids. CDR3 nucleotide sequence: TGTGCCAGCAGCCGACAGGGCAACAATCAGCCCCAGCATTTT. Translation: CASSRQGNNQPQHF.

Concerning this clone: The same CDR3 also results from other DNA sequences found in this sample. The rearrangement uses TRBV7-9 and TRBJ1-4; TRBD1 aligns across 9 bases. There are 14 residues in the CDR3. V dropped 6 bases and J dropped 8; count of bases not matched to a gene: 7. CDR1 and CDR2 (germline): SEHNR, FQNEAQ (reference sequence). CDR3 DNA: TGTGCCAGCAGTCGCACAGGGGGCGGGGAAAAACTGTTTTTT. Protein: CASSRTGGGEKLFF.

The V and J genes are TRBV28 and TRBJ2-7; 11 bases are shared with TRBD2. Losses at the gene ends were 4 bases for V and 3 bases for J; bases not matched to a gene: 11. The CDR3 totals 17 residues. Germline V gene sequence: CDR1 MDHEN, CDR2 SYDVKM. This CDR3 reads CASSSVTTSGIFYEQYF. CDR3 bases: TGTGCCAGCAGTTCGGTTACGACTAGCGGGATTTTCTACGAGCAGTACTTC.

Of note for this clone: This CDR3 is also generated by other DNA sequences in the sample. The chain carries TRBV7-9 and TRBJ2-1, with 8 bases matching TRBD2. After removal of 4 bases from V and 6 bases from J, the junction contained 2 bases not matched to a gene. Germline V lookup: CDR1 SEHNR, CDR2 FQNEAQ (reference sequence). The CDR3 totals 13 residues. The CDR3 nucleotides read TGTGCCAGCAGCTCAACTAGCGGCAATGAGCAGTTCTTC. Translating it yields CASSSTSGNEQFF.

A single count supports this clone. The chain recombines TRBV4-1 with TRBJ2-2, with 7 bases that match TRBD1. Unmatched junction bases numbered 14, after V lost 2 bases and J lost 2 bases. CDR3 length: 19 residues. The germline V gene has CDR1 MGHRA and CDR2 YSYEKL. The CDR3 coding sequence is TGCGCCAGCAGCCAACCCGGAGGTGGGGGACAGAGCAACACCGGGGAGCTGTTTTTT. Its protein is CASSQPGGGGQSNTGELFF.

With regard to this clone: Mismatch with germline at one junction end may stem from a read error. This chain uses TRBV11-2 with TRBJ2-5; D gene unclear. CDR3 length equals 11 residues. Per the germline V gene, CDR1 is SGHAT and CDR2 is FQNNGV. In nucleotides, the CDR3 is TGTGCCAGCACCTACCACGAGACCCAGTACTTC. Translation: CASTYHETQYF.